A single sample is the source of the 32 T cell receptor beta chains below, sequenced in a study of blood T cell repertoires in COVID-19. The table came from immunoSEQ multiplex PCR; TCRdb's copy has only in-frame clones and leaves some out. The sample includes hundreds of thousands of clones, approximately 91% of them seen just once. Input material: peripheral blood. The receptors here all came from a man aged 60 to 69 who had recovered from COVID-19.

This clone was recorded once. This chain joins TRBV25-1 and TRBJ2-5; the match to TRBD1 covers 7 bases. J was trimmed by 3 bases and V by 1 base; bases with no gene match: 5. The CDR3 consists of 15 residues. Per germline, CDR1 MGHDK and CDR2 SYGVNS. CDR3 region: CASSELRGPKETQYF. The DNA for the CDR3 is TGTGCCAGCAGTGAATTAAGGGGGCCCAAAGAGACCCAGTACTTC.

The gene calls are TRBV11-3 and TRBJ2-3, with 9 nucleotides matching TRBD2. CDR1 SGHNT and CDR2 YENEEA come from the germline V gene. Trimming cost V 5 bases and J 3 bases; bases outside gene matches: 9. The CDR3 has 16 amino acids. The CDR3 sequence is CASSNTGAGGTDTQYF. CDR3 in DNA: TGTGCCAGCAGCAACACGGGAGCGGGAGGTACAGATACGCAGTATTTT. The full variable domain, its missing parts supplied by reference TRBV11-3 and TRBJ2-3, is EAGVVQSPRYKIIEKKQPVAFWCNPISGHNTLYWYLQNLGQGPELLIRYENEEAVDDSQLPKDRFSAERLKGVDSTLKIQPAELGDSAVYLCASSNTGAGGTDTQYFGPGTRLTVL.

V gene TRBV5-1 combines with J gene TRBJ2-1, with 8 bases identical to TRBD2. J lost 6 bases, V lost 0 bases, and 17 bases had no gene match. The CDR3 covers 19 residues. Germline V CDR1 and CDR2: SGHRS, YFSETQ. In DNA, the CDR3 is TGCGCCAGCAGCTTGGCCTTAGGTAGCGGGATCGAAAGTGTCAATGAGCAGTTCTTC. Translation: CASSLALGSGIESVNEQFF. Combining the CDR3 with reference TRBV5-1 and TRBJ2-1 gives the whole variable domain KAGVTQTPRYLIKTRGQQVTLSCSPISGHRSVSWYQQTPGQGLQFLFEYFSETQRNKGNFPGRFSGRQFSNSRSEMNVSTLELGDSALYLCASSLALGSGIESVNEQFFGPGTRLTVL.

The chain couples TRBV5-1 to TRBJ2-3; tentative D call: TRBD2 (6 bases). V dropped 1 base and J dropped 1 base, with 10 bases sitting between them. The CDR3 spans 15 residues. Germline CDR1 is SGHRS and CDR2 is YFSETQ. This chain's CDR3 is CASSLPGGGTDTQYF. The CDR3 nucleotides are TGCGCCAGCAGCTTGCCCGGAGGGGGCACAGATACGCAGTATTTT.

The chain recombines TRBV14 with TRBJ2-7, with a possible D match to TRBD1 (6 bases). Germline values: CDR1 SGHDN, CDR2 FVKESK. Trimming pared 5 bases from V and 3 bases from J, leaving 17 bases between. This CDR3 region has 15 residues. DNA of the CDR3: TGTGCCAGCAGCAAATCACAGGGATCAATCTACGAGCAGTACTTC. Protein product: CASSKSQGSIYEQYF.

The chain carries TRBV5-1 and TRBJ2-1; 10 positions match TRBD2. The germline V gene has CDR1 SGHRS and CDR2 YFSETQ. CDR3 length: 15 residues. The junction had 2 bases not matched to a gene; V was cut back by 2 bases and J by 3 bases. In DNA, the CDR3 is TGCGCCAGCAGCTTTCTAGCGGGGGACTACAATGAGCAGTTCTTC. Protein: CASSFLAGDYNEQFF.

V is TRBV3-1 (or the pseudogene TRBV3-2) and J is TRBJ2-2, with TRBD1 matching 7 bases. The J segment lost 1 base and the V segment lost 4 bases, leaving 6 bases of the junction unmatched. This CDR3 has 16 residues. Per germline, CDR1 LGHDT and CDR2 YNNKEL (reference sequence). The CDR3 DNA follows: TGTGCCAGCAGCCCCCTAAGACAGGGGAACACCGGGGAGCTGTTTTTT. It is translated as CASSPLRQGNTGELFF.

The rearrangement uses TRBV7-9 and TRBJ2-1; 8 positions agree with TRBD2. The CDR3 loop spans 13 amino acids. J was trimmed by 9 bases and V by 3 bases; bases with no gene match: 4. Germline V CDR1 and CDR2: SEHNR, FQNEAQ (reference sequence). This CDR3 reads CASSLTAGGEQFF. Here the CDR3 DNA reads TGTGCCAGCAGCTTGACGGCGGGGGGTGAGCAGTTCTTC.

CDR3 loop: CASSLAGGRGEKLFF. DNA for the CDR3: TGCGCCAGCAGCTTGGCCGGGGGGCGGGGTGAAAAACTGTTTTTT. The rearrangement joins TRBV5-1 to TRBJ1-4; maybe TRBD1 (6 bases). V shed 0 bases and J shed 7 bases, with 13 bases lying between them. Looked up from germline, CDR1 is SGHRS and CDR2 is YFSETQ. The CDR3 is made up of 15 amino acids.

The genes are TRBV6-5 and TRBJ1-5; a possible D gene is TRBD1 (6 bases). Deletions cut 5 bases from V and 4 bases from J, with 12 bases between. The CDR3 consists of 14 residues. CDR1 and CDR2 (germline): MNHEY, SVGAGI. CDR3 loop: CASSPRDTNQPQHF. The CDR3 DNA reads as TGTGCCAGCAGTCCCCGGGACACAAATCAGCCCCAGCATTTT.

This clone is a singleton in its sample. The J gene is TRBJ2-5, the V gene TRBV15, with D tentatively TRBD1 (6 bases). The CDR3 covers 16 residues. Germline-derived CDR1 and CDR2 are LNHNV and YYDKDF (reference sequence). Trimming removed 5 bases from V and 5 bases from J, with 21 bases in between. CDR3 nucleotide sequence: TGTGCCACCAGCGAGGACAACAGGGCGATCGTGGAGACCCAGTACTTC. This codes for CATSEDNRAIVETQYF.

In DNA, the CDR3 is TGTGCCAGCAGGGGGACAGGGATTGTGGGCTACACCTTC. This sequence encodes CASRGTGIVGYTF. This sequence joins TRBV6-6 and TRBJ1-2, with 9 bases lining up with TRBD1. From germline, CDR1 is MNHNY and CDR2 SVGAGI (reference sequence). V lost 6 bases and J lost 8; bases outside the gene matches: 7. The CDR3 is made up of 13 amino acids.

The chain couples TRBV7-8 to TRBJ2-1, with TRBD2 matching over 12 bases. This CDR3 contains 16 residues. Germline CDR1 reads SGHVS; CDR2 reads FQNEAQ. The trim removed 5 bases at V and 12 bases at J, leaving 14 bases unmatched. CDR3 region: CASSRDWTSGAWGQFF. The CDR3 DNA reads as TGTGCCAGCAGCCGAGATTGGACTAGCGGGGCCTGGGGGCAGTTCTTC.

This chain joins TRBV7-2 and TRBJ2-1, with 9 positions matching TRBD2. V was clipped by 0 bases and J by 7 bases; unmatched bases: 7. This CDR3 is 16 amino acids long. CDR1 is SGHTA, CDR2 FQGNSA, per germline. DNA of the CDR3: TGTGCCAGCAGCTTAGCCCGAGCGGGAGGTGTGAATGAGCAGTTCTTC. Protein: CASSLARAGGVNEQFF.

This chain joins TRBV9 and TRBJ2-2, with 9 positions matching TRBD1. The CDR3 length is 17 residues. The junction had 5 bases not matched to a gene; V was cut back by 0 bases and J by 2 bases. Germline CDR1 is SGDLS and CDR2 is YYNGEE. The CDR3 DNA sequence: TGTGCCAGCAGCGTAGGACCGGGACAGGGTAACACCGGGGAGCTGTTTTTT. Translation: CASSVGPGQGNTGELFF. Full variable domain (remainder filled in from reference TRBV9 and TRBJ2-2): DSGVTQTPKHLITATGQRVTLRCSPRSGDLSVYWYQQSLDQGLQFLIQYYNGEERAKGNILERFSAQQFPDLHSELNLSSLELGDSALYFCASSVGPGQGNTGELFFGEGSRLTVL.

The genes are TRBV2 and TRBJ2-5; 9 bases are shared with TRBD1. Germline trimming cut 7 bases from V and 4 bases from J; bases unmatched to any gene: 10. Germline CDR1 is SNHLY and CDR2 is FYNNEI. The CDR3 is made up of 15 amino acids. The CDR3, as DNA: TGTGCCAGCATGACTGGGACAGGGCGGGTAGAGACCCAGTACTTC. Translation: CASMTGTGRVETQYF.

The chain recombines TRBV5-1 with TRBJ2-2; 14 bases map to TRBD2. The J segment lost 0 bases and the V segment lost 4 bases, leaving 11 bases of the junction unmatched. The CDR3 is made up of 20 amino acids. Germline values: CDR1 SGHRS, CDR2 YFSETQ. Here the CDR3 DNA reads TGCGCCAGCAGCGCGGGACTAGCGGGGGTGATTTCCGCGAACACCGGGGAGCTGTTTTTT. It specifies CASSAGLAGVISANTGELFF.

The chain couples TRBV7-9 to TRBJ2-7; 10 nucleotides line up with TRBD2. The CDR3 spans 17 residues. CDR1 and CDR2 (germline): SEHNR, FQNEAQ (reference sequence). Trimming removed 5 bases from V and 0 bases from J; junction bases left unmatched: 10. The CDR3 loop is CASSPRPSGGHSYEQYF. CDR3 in DNA: TGTGCCAGCAGCCCACGGCCTAGCGGGGGCCACTCCTACGAGCAGTACTTC.

The chain carries TRBV6-5 and TRBJ1-1; TRBD1 is a possible D gene (5 bases). Germline V lookup: CDR1 MNHEY, CDR2 SVGAGI. V was cut by 6 bases and J by 1 base, with 15 bases left in between. The CDR3 is 15 amino acids. DNA of the CDR3: TGTGCCAGCAGCGCCCAGGGACTGACGAACACTGAAGCTTTCTTT. As protein: CASSAQGLTNTEAFF.

Regarding this clone: The identical CDR3 is also encoded by other nucleotide sequences in the sample. V usage is TRBV6-1 and J usage is TRBJ1-2; D not certain. The CDR3 extends over 12 amino acids. Germline lookup yields CDR1 MNHNS and CDR2 SASEGT. V dropped 2 bases and J dropped 1 base, with 2 bases sitting between them. The CDR3 here is CASSERNYGYTF. DNA for the CDR3: TGTGCCAGCAGTGAACGTAACTATGGCTACACCTTC.

The rearrangement links TRBV7-2 to TRBJ2-5; D might be TRBD2 (6 bases). The CDR3 loop spans 12 amino acids. Trimming left V 10 bases short and J 4 bases short, with 13 bases between. Germline loops: CDR1 SGHTA, CDR2 FQGNSA. CDR3 amino acids: CAIMRGGETQYF. CDR3 nucleotide sequence: TGTGCCATCATGAGGGGAGGAGAGACCCAGTACTTC.

This clone was seen just once. CDR3 region: CASSDSYRGRINYGYTF. CDR3 DNA: TGTGCCAGCAGTGACTCTTACAGGGGGAGAATTAACTATGGCTACACCTTC. The chain couples TRBV6-4 to TRBJ1-2, with 8 bases lining up with TRBD1. This CDR3 has 17 amino acids. With 0 bases clipped from V and 1 base from J, the junction kept 7 bases outside the gene matches. CDR1 is MRHNA, CDR2 SNTAGT, per germline.

The sample holds a few counts of this clone. V gene TRBV4-1 combines with J gene TRBJ1-1, with TRBD1 identical over 8 bases. V dropped 3 bases and J dropped 2; count of bases not matched to a gene: 14. The CDR3 length is 18 residues. CDR1 and CDR2 (germline): MGHRA, YSYEKL. DNA of the CDR3: TGCGCCAGCAGCCAGGTCCCGACAGGGGTTGGAGTTAACACTGAAGCTTTCTTT. As protein: CASSQVPTGVGVNTEAFF.

V is TRBV6-5 and J is TRBJ1-5; 9 bases line up with TRBD1. The trim removed 5 bases at V and 4 bases at J, leaving 3 bases unmatched. The germline V gene has CDR1 MNHEY and CDR2 SVGAGI. CDR3 length: 14 residues. The CDR3 region is CASSLTGGNQPQHF. The CDR3 DNA is TGTGCCAGCAGTCTGACAGGGGGGAATCAGCCCCAGCATTTT.

The chain joins TRBV5-1 to TRBJ2-7; D perhaps matches TRBD1 (5 bases). The CDR3 extends over 15 amino acids. Trimming removed 0 bases from V and 0 bases from J, with 10 bases in between. Germline V gene lookup returns CDR1 SGHRS and CDR2 YFSETQ. The CDR3 DNA reads TGCGCCAGCAGCTTGGTTCAGGGCCCCTCCTACGAGCAGTACTTC. Its translation is CASSLVQGPSYEQYF.

This clone came up a few times. The V gene is TRBV25-1, the J gene TRBJ1-1; D is undetermined. There are 15 residues in the CDR3. Per the germline V gene, CDR1 is MGHDK and CDR2 is SYGVNS. The germline V and J ends were trimmed by 5 bases and 0 bases, with 13 bases remaining between them. DNA for the CDR3: TGTGCCAGCAGTCCGTGGGCCCCCATGAACACTGAAGCTTTCTTT. It codes for CASSPWAPMNTEAFF.

The chain links TRBV29-1 to TRBJ2-1; tentatively, D is TRBD2 (6 bases). V was clipped by 8 bases and J by 5 bases, with 16 bases between them. Germline-derived CDR1 and CDR2 are SQVTM and ANQGSEA. There are 13 residues in the CDR3. CDR3 loop: CSSGGVVNNEQFF. In DNA, the CDR3 is TGCAGCTCCGGGGGTGTGGTTAACAATGAGCAGTTCTTC.

The rearrangement links TRBV18 to TRBJ2-2, with D perhaps matching TRBD2 (5 bases). Trimming stripped 4 bases from V and 6 bases from J, with 9 bases between. The CDR3 totals 13 residues. In germline, CDR1 is KGHSH, CDR2 LQKENI. The CDR3 protein is CASSQGAPGELFF. In nucleotides, the CDR3 is TGTGCCAGCTCACAGGGAGCGCCCGGGGAGCTGTTTTTT.

This chain joins TRBV27 and TRBJ1-6; possibly TRBD1 for D (5 bases). Trimming removed 3 bases at V and 0 bases at J, with 12 bases between. This CDR3 has 17 amino acids. Germline V gene lookup returns CDR1 MNHEY and CDR2 SMNVEV (reference sequence). The CDR3 here is CASSFGLQVSYNSPLHF. CDR3 nucleotides: TGTGCCAGCAGTTTTGGCCTACAGGTCTCCTATAATTCACCCCTCCACTTT.

The gene calls are TRBV7-9 and TRBJ2-7; TRBD1 matches 11 bases. The CDR3 runs 15 residues. Germline V CDR1 and CDR2: SEHNR, FQNEAQ (reference sequence). J was trimmed by 4 bases and V by 5 bases; bases with no gene match: 7. The CDR3 loop reads CASSNRDRGSYEQYF. The CDR3 DNA follows: TGTGCCAGCAGCAACCGGGACAGGGGGAGTTACGAGCAGTACTTC.

This rearrangement joins TRBV5-1 to TRBJ2-1, with a possible D match to TRBD1 (6 bases). Germline assignment: CDR1 SGHRS and CDR2 YFSETQ. V gave up 2 bases and J gave up 0 bases, with 12 bases separating them. CDR3 length equals 16 residues. CDR3 sequence reads: CASSLQGVLSYNEQFF. In DNA, the CDR3 is TGCGCCAGCAGCTTACAGGGTGTCCTCTCCTACAATGAGCAGTTCTTC.

The chain employs TRBV4-3 and TRBJ2-7; no definite D call. The V gene's germline CDR1 is LGHNA and CDR2 YSLEER. The CDR3 length is 13 residues. The ends were cut back, 4 bases at V and 2 bases at J, with 9 bases in the middle. The CDR3 loop is CASSRELPYEQYF. As DNA, the CDR3 is TGCGCCAGCAGCCGAGAACTTCCCTACGAGCAGTACTTC.